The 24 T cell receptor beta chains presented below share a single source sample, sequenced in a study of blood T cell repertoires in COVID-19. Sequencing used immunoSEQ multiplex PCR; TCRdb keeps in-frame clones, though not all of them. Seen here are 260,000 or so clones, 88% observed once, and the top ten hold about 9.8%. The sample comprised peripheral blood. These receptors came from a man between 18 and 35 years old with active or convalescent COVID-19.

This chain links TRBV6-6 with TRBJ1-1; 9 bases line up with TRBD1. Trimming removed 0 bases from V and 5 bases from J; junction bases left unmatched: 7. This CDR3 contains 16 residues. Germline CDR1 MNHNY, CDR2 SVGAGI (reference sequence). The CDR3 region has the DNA TGTGCCAGCAGTTACTCAACAGGGGGCGGTAAAACTGAAGCTTTCTTT. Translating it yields CASSYSTGGGKTEAFF.

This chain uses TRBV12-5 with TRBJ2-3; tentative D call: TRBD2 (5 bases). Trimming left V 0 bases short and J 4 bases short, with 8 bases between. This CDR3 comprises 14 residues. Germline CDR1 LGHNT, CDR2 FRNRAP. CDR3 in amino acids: CASGLVLRADTQYF. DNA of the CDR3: TGTGCTAGTGGTTTGGTATTGAGGGCAGATACGCAGTATTTT. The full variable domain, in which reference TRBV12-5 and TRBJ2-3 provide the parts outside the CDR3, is DARVTQTPRHKVTEMGQEVTMRCQPILGHNTVFWYRQTMMQGLELLAYFRNRAPLDDSGMPKDRFSAEMPDATLATLKIQPSEPRDSAVYFCASGLVLRADTQYFGPGTRLTVL.

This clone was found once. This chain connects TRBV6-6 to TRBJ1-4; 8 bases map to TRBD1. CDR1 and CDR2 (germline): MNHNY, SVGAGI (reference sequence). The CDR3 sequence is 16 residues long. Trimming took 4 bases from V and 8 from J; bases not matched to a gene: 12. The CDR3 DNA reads TGTGCCAGCAGTTCCAAACTCGGACAGGGTCCGGAAAAACTGTTTTTT. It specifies CASSSKLGQGPEKLFF.

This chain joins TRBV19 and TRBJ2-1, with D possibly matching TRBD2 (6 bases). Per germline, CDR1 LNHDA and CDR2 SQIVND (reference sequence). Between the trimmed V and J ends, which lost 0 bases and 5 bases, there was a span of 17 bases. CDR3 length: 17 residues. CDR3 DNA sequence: TGTGCCAGTAGTATAGAAGTTTTCGGACTACTAAACAATGAGCAGTTCTTC. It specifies CASSIEVFGLLNNEQFF.

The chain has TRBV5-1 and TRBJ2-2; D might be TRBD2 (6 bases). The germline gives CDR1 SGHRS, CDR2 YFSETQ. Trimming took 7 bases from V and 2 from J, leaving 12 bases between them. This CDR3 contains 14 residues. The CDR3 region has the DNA TGCGCCAGCGGGGGGACGGTTAACACCGGGGAGCTGTTTTTT. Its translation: CASGGTVNTGELFF.

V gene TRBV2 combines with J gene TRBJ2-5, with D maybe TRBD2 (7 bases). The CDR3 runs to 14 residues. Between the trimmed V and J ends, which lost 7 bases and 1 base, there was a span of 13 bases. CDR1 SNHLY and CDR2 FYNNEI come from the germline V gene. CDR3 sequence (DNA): TGTGCCAGCAATCAAAGGGGGGGCCAAGAGACCCAGTACTTC. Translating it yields CASNQRGGQETQYF.

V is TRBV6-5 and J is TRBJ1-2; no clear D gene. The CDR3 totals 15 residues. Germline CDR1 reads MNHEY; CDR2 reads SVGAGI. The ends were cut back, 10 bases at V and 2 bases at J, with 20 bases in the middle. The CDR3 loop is CATLLPFIGNYGYTF. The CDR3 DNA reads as TGTGCCACCTTACTACCCTTTATAGGAAACTATGGCTACACCTTC.

The CDR3: CASSPRTGGHGYTF. CDR3 sequence (DNA): TGTGCCAGCAGCCCAAGGACAGGGGGCCATGGCTACACCTTC. The chain carries TRBV2 and TRBJ1-2; 11 bases map to TRBD1. V was clipped by 6 bases and J by 6 bases; unmatched bases: 6. Looked up from germline, CDR1 is SNHLY and CDR2 is FYNNEI. The CDR3 loop spans 14 amino acids. Full variable domain (outside the CDR3, taken from reference TRBV2 and TRBJ1-2): EPEVTQTPSHQVTQMGQEVILRCVPISNHLYFYWYRQILGQKVEFLVSFYNNEISEKSEIFDDQFSVERPDGSNFTLKIRSTKLEDSAMYFCASSPRTGGHGYTFGSGTRLTVV.

The CDR3 reads CASSQELGGNQETQYF. CDR3 DNA sequence: TGTGCCAGCAGCCAAGAACTCGGGGGAAACCAAGAGACCCAGTACTTC. This sequence joins TRBV3-1 (or the pseudogene TRBV3-2) and TRBJ2-5; D perhaps matches TRBD2 (6 bases). The CDR3 consists of 16 residues. The V end lost 0 bases, the J end lost 0 bases, and 11 bases lay between the germline ends. The germline gives CDR1 LGHDT, CDR2 YNNKEL (reference sequence).

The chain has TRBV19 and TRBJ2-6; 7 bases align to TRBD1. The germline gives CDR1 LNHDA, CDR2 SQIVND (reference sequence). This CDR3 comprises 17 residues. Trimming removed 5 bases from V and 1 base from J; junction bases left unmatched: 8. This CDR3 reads CASSGESRGSGANVLTF. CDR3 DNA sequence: TGTGCCAGTAGTGGAGAATCCAGGGGGTCTGGGGCCAACGTCCTGACTTTC.

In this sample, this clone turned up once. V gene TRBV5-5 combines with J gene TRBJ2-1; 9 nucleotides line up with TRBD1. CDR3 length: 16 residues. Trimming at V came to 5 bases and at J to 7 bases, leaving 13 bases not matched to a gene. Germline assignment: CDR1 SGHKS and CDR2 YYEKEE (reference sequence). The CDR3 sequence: CASSSHPGQGLNEQFF. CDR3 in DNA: TGTGCCAGCAGTTCGCACCCGGGACAGGGACTAAATGAGCAGTTCTTC.

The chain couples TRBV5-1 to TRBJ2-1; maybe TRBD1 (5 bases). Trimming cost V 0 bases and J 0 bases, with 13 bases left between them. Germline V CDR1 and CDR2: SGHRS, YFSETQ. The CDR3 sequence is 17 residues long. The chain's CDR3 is CASSLAQGLSSYNEQFF. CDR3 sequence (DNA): TGCGCCAGCAGCTTGGCCCAGGGTCTTAGCTCCTACAATGAGCAGTTCTTC.

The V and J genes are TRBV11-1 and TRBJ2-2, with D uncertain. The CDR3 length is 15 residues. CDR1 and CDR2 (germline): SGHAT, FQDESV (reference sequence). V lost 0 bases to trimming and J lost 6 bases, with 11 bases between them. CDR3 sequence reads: CASSLAGSLAGELFF. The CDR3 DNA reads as TGTGCCAGCAGCTTAGCGGGCAGTCTGGCCGGGGAGCTGTTTTTT.

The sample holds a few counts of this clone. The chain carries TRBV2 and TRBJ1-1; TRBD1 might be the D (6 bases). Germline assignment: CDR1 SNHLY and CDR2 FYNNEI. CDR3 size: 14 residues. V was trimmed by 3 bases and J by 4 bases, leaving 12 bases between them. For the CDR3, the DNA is TGTGCCAGCAGTGATAGCCACAGGGCCACTGAAGCTTTCTTT. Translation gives CASSDSHRATEAFF.

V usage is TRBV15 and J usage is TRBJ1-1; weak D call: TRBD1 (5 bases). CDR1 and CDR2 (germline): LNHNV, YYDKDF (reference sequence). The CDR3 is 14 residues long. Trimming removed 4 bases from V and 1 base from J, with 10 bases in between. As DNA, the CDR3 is TGTGCCACCAGCACAATAGGACAGAACACTGAAGCTTTCTTT. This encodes CATSTIGQNTEAFF.

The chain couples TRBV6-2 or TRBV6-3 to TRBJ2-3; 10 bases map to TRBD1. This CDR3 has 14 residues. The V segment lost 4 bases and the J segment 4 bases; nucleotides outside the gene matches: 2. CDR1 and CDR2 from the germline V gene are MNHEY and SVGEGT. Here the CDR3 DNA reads TGTGCCAGCAGTTCCGGACAGGGGGCAGATACGCAGTATTTT. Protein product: CASSSGQGADTQYF.

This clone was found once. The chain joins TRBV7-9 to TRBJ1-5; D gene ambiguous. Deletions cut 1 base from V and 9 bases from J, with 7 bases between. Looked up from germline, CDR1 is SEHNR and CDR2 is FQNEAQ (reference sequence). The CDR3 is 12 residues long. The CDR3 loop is CASSLVAGPQHF. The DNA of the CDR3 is TGTGCCAGCAGCTTAGTGGCGGGGCCCCAGCATTTT. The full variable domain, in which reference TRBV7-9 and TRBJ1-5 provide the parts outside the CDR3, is DTGVSQNPRHKITKRGQNVTFRCDPISEHNRLYWYRQTLGQGPEFLTYFQNEAQLEKSRLLSDRFSAERPKGSFSTLEIQRTEQGDSAMYLCASSLVAGPQHFGDGTRLSIL.

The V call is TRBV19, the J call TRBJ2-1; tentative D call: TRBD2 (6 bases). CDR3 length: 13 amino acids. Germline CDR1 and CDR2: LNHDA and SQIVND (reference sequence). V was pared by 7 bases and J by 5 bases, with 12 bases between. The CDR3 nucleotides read TGTGCCAGTATAAGATCGGGGGACAATGAGCAGTTCTTC. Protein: CASIRSGDNEQFF.

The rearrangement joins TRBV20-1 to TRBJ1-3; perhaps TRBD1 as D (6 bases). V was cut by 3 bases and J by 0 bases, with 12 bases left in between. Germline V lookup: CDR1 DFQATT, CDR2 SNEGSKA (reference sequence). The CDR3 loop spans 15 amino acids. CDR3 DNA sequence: TGCAGTGCTAGTGAGGGGGGGAGCTCTGGAAACACCATATATTTT. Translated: CSASEGGSSGNTIYF.

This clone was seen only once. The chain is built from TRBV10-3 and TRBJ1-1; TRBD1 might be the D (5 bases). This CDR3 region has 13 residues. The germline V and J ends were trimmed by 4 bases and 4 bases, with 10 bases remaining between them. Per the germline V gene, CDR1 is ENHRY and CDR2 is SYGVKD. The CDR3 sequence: CAISVGGGTEAFF. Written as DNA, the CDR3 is TGTGCCATCAGTGTCGGGGGAGGCACTGAAGCTTTCTTT.

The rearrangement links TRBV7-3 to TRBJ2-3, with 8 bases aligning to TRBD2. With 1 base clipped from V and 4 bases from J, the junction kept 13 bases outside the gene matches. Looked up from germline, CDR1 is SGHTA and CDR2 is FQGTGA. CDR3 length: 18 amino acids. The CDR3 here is CASSLSLWRRGEADTQYF. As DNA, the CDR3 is TGTGCCAGCAGCTTAAGTCTTTGGCGGCGGGGGGAGGCAGATACGCAGTATTTT. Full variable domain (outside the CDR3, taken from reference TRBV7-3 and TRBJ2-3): GAGVSQTPSNKVTEKGKYVELRCDPISGHTALYWYRQSLGQGPEFLIYFQGTGAADDSGLPNDRFFAVRPEGSVSTLKIQRTERGDSAVYLCASSLSLWRRGEADTQYFGPGTRLTVL.

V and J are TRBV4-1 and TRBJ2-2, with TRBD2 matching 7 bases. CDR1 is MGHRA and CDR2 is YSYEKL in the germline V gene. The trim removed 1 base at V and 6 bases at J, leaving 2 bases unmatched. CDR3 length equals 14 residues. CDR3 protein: CASSQVGGAGELFF. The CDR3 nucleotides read TGCGCCAGCAGCCAAGTGGGGGGGGCCGGGGAGCTGTTTTTT.

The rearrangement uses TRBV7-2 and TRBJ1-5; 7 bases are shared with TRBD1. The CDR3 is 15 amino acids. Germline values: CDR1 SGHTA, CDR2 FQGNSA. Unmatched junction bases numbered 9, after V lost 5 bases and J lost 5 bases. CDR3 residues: CASSPRGPRDQPQHF. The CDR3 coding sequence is TGTGCCAGCAGCCCGAGGGGGCCTAGGGATCAGCCCCAGCATTTT.

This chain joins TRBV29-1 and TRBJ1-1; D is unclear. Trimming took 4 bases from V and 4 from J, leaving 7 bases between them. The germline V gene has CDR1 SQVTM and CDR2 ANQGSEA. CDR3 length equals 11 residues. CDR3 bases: TGCAGCGTTGGGACTTCCACTGAAGCTTTCTTT. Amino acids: CSVGTSTEAFF.